What follows are 13 T cell receptor beta chains derived from one specimen sequenced in a study of blood T cell repertoires in COVID-19. TCRdb's copy holds only in-frame clones and misses some; the assay was immunoSEQ multiplex PCR. Of under 200,000 clones in the sample, about four fifths were seen once. The sequenced material came from peripheral blood. These receptors came from a woman of 80 years or more with acute or convalescent COVID-19.

The chain employs TRBV12-3 or TRBV12-4 and TRBJ1-2; tentative D call: TRBD1 (6 bases). V lost 2 bases to trimming and J lost 7 bases, with 11 bases between them. The CDR3 is made up of 13 amino acids. The CDR3 sequence is CASSLRDIAGYTF. In nucleotides, the CDR3 is TGTGCCAGCAGTTTACGGGACATTGCTGGCTACACCTTC.

This clone was counted between two and nine times. V and J are TRBV5-1 and TRBJ1-1, with D perhaps TRBD1 (6 bases). CDR3 length equals 16 residues. V lost 2 bases and J 1 base, leaving 15 bases between the germline ends. Germline V gene lookup returns CDR1 SGHRS and CDR2 YFSETQ. The CDR3 DNA sequence: TGCGCCAGCAGCTTCAATCCGGGGGGCCGGAACACTGAAGCTTTCTTT. Protein sequence: CASSFNPGGRNTEAFF. Variable domain in full (rest from reference TRBV5-1 and TRBJ1-1): KAGVTQTPRYLIKTRGQQVTLSCSPISGHRSVSWYQQTPGQGLQFLFEYFSETQRNKGNFPGRFSGRQFSNSRSEMNVSTLELGDSALYLCASSFNPGGRNTEAFFGQGTRLTVV.

In its sample, this clone was seen once. The chain is built from TRBV12-3 or TRBV12-4 and TRBJ2-7; no clear D. V was trimmed by 6 bases and J by 2 bases, leaving 5 bases between them. The CDR3 is 11 residues long. The CDR3: CASSKTYEQYF. CDR3 DNA: TGTGCCAGCAGCAAAACCTACGAGCAGTACTTC.

The chain links TRBV19 to TRBJ2-5; 9 bases match TRBD1. Germline V lookup: CDR1 LNHDA, CDR2 SQIVND (reference sequence). The length of the CDR3 is 16 residues. Trimming took 6 bases from V and 4 from J; bases not matched to a gene: 12. CDR3 region: CASSADTGQGAETQYF. CDR3 DNA: TGTGCCAGTAGCGCAGATACGGGACAGGGTGCAGAGACCCAGTACTTC.

The chain is built from TRBV5-1 and TRBJ2-3, with a possible D match to TRBD1 (6 bases). The germline V gene has CDR1 SGHRS and CDR2 YFSETQ. The CDR3 covers 16 residues. Between the trimmed V and J ends, which lost 0 bases and 2 bases, there was a span of 13 bases. The CDR3 DNA is TGCGCCAGCAGCTTGGCCGGGGCAGGGGCCACAGATACGCAGTATTTT. Protein product: CASSLAGAGATDTQYF.

This chain links TRBV12-5 with TRBJ1-1, with D tentatively TRBD1 (6 bases). The V gene lost 4 bases and the J gene lost 1 base, with 16 bases spanning the gap. The CDR3 runs 16 residues. Germline CDR1 and CDR2: LGHNT and FRNRAP. The CDR3 loop is CASGSRPGHWNTEAFF. The CDR3 bases are TGTGCTAGTGGTTCTCGACCGGGACACTGGAACACTGAAGCTTTCTTT.

The chain has TRBV4-2 and TRBJ2-1; TRBD2 agrees at 11 bases. Germline CDR1 reads LGHNA; CDR2 reads YNFKEQ. After removal of 4 bases from V and 8 bases from J, the junction contained 16 bases not matched to a gene. CDR3 size: 18 residues. In DNA, the CDR3 is TGTGCCAGCAGCCCGGCCTACACCTATAGCGGGAGGGCCGATGAGCAGTTCTTC. This codes for CASSPAYTYSGRADEQFF.

This sequence joins TRBV9 and TRBJ2-3; a possible D gene is TRBD2 (5 bases). The germline V gene has CDR1 SGDLS and CDR2 YYNGEE. This CDR3 spans 18 amino acids. Trimming shortened V by 5 bases and J by 1 base, and 23 bases separated the two germline ends. CDR3 nucleotides: TGTGCCAGCAGTGGCAACTTCGGCGGGTTCTTTGGCACAGATACGCAGTATTTT. As protein: CASSGNFGGFFGTDTQYF.

The count of this clone is one. The genes are TRBV30 and TRBJ2-7; D is ambiguous. This CDR3 contains 13 residues. V was pared by 0 bases and J by 6 bases, with 12 bases between. Germline CDR1 GTSNPN, CDR2 SVGIG (reference sequence). The CDR3 sequence is CAWSVNPDSEQYF. The CDR3 coding sequence is TGTGCCTGGAGTGTAAACCCAGACTCCGAGCAGTACTTC.

V gene TRBV3-1 (or the pseudogene TRBV3-2) combines with J gene TRBJ1-2; D is uncertain. CDR1 is LGHDT, CDR2 YNNKEL, per germline (reference sequence). V lost 4 bases, J lost 3 bases, and 9 bases lay in between. The CDR3 length is 13 residues. The CDR3 bases are TGTGCCAGCAGCCTCGGTCGTGACTATGGCTACACCTTC. It specifies CASSLGRDYGYTF.

This clone was observed a few times. The V call is TRBV2, the J call TRBJ1-6, with TRBD1 identical over 7 bases. Per the germline V gene, CDR1 is SNHLY and CDR2 is FYNNEI. The CDR3 extends over 14 amino acids. Trimming removed 6 bases from V and 7 bases from J; junction bases left unmatched: 6. CDR3 DNA sequence: TGTGCCAGCAGGGAACAGGGGACCAATTCACCCCTCCACTTT. It encodes CASREQGTNSPLHF.

V and J are TRBV2 and TRBJ2-1; TRBD1 is a possible D gene (6 bases). Trimming removed 5 bases from V and 9 bases from J, with 17 bases in between. CDR3 length equals 14 residues. CDR1 SNHLY and CDR2 FYNNEI come from the germline V gene. CDR3 nucleotide sequence: TGTGCCAGCAGTTCAGATACAGGGTTCGGTGAGCAGTTCTTC. Its translation is CASSSDTGFGEQFF.

The chain couples TRBV7-3 to TRBJ2-3; 12 bases map to TRBD2. V was clipped by 1 base and J by 4 bases; unmatched bases: 3. Germline V CDR1 and CDR2: SGHTA, FQGTGA. The CDR3 sequence is 16 residues long. The CDR3 here is CASSLIGTSGSDTQYF. CDR3 sequence (DNA): TGTGCCAGCAGCTTAATCGGGACTAGCGGGTCAGATACGCAGTATTTT.